This paragraph covers one T cell receptor beta chain sequence. Its antigen is unknown. TCRdb's table, derived via immunoSEQ multiplex PCR, lists solely in-frame clones and lacks some. The sample includes hundreds of thousands of clones, more than 70% of them seen just once. The CDR3 is 16 residues long. Germline V CDR1 and CDR2: LNHNV, YYDKDF (reference sequence). Trimming removed 1 base from V and 0 bases from J, with 7 bases in between. This record comes from a study of shared clonotypes between healthy human individuals. Study-level points and caveats: Clonotype sharing among donors, it was expected, would be affected by sequencing depth. Enrolling few donors narrowed the genetic and exposure-history diversity that was represented.

The TCR was taken from a woman in her thirties or forties in good health. Some clones in this sample may be carry-over from other donors' samples. The rearrangement joins TRBV15 to TRBJ2-6, with D unclear. Sequencing was carried out using PBMCs. The chain's CDR3 is CATSRVRSSGANVLTF. The CDR3 nucleotides are TGTGCCACCAGCAGAGTACGGAGCTCTGGGGCCAACGTCCTGACTTTC.